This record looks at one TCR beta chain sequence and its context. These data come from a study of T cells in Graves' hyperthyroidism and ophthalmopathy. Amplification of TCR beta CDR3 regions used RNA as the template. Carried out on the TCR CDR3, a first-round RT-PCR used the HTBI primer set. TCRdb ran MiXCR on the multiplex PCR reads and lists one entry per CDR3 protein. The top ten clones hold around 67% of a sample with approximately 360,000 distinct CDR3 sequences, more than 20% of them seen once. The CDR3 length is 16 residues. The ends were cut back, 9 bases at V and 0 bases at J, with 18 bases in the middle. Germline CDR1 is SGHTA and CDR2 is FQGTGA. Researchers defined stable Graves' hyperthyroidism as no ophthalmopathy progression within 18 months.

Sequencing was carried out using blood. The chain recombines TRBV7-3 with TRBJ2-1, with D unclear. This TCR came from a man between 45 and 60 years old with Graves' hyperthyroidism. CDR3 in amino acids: CASSIPPWSSYNEQFF. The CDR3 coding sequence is TGTGCCAGTAGTATCCCCCCGTGGAGCTCCTACAATGAGCAGTTCTTC.